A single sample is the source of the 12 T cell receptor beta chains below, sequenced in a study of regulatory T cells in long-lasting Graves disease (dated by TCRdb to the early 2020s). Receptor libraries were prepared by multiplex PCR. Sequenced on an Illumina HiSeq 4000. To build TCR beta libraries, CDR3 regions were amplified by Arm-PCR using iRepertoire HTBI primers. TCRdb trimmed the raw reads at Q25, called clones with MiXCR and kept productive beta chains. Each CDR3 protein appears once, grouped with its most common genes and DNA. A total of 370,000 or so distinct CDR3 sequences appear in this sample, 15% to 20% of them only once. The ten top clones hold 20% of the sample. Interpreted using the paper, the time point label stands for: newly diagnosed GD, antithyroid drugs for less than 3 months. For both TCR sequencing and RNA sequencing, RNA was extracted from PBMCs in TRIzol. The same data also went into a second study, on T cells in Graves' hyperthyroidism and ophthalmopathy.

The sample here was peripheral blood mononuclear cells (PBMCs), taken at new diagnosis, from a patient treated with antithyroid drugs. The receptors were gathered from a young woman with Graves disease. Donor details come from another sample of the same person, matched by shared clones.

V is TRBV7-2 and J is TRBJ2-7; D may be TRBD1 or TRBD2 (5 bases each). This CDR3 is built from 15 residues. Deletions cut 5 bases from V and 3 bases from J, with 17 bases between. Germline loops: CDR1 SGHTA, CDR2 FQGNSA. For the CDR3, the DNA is TGTGCCAGCAGCGGTAGGGACCGGTTTTACTACGAGCAGTACTTC. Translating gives CASSGRDRFYYEQYF.

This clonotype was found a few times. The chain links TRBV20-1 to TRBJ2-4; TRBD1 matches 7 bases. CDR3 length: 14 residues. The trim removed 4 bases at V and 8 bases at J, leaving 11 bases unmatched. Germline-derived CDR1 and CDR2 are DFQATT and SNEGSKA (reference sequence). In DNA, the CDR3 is TGCAGTGCTACCGGACACGCAGGGGGTGACATTCAGTACTTC. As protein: CSATGHAGGDIQYF.

This CDR3 is CASRSALGEQYF. The CDR3 nucleotides are TGTGCCAGCAGATCGGCCCTCGGCGAGCAGTACTTC. The chain uses TRBV5-6 and TRBJ2-5; D uncertain. The end of the DNA fits TRBJ2-7 better, so the J call may be wrong. This CDR3 is 12 amino acids long. Germline V gives CDR1 SGHDT, CDR2 YYEEEE.

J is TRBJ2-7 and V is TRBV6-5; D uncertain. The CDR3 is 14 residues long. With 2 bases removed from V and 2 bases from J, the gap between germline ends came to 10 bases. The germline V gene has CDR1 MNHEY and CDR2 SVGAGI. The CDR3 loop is CASSYGSGPYEQYF. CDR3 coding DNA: TGTGCCAGCAGTTACGGGTCGGGTCCCTACGAGCAGTACTTC.

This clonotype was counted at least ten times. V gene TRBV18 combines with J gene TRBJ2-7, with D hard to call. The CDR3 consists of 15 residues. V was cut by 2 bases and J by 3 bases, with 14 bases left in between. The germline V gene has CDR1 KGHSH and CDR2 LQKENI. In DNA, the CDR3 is TGTGCCAGCTCACCAGGGAACCTTGGAGTCTACGAGCAGTACTTC. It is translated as CASSPGNLGVYEQYF.

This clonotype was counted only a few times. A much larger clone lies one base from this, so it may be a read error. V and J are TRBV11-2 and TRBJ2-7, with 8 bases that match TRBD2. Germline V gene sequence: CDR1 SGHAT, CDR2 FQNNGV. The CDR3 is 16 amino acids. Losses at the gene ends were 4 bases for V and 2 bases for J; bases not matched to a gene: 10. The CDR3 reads CASSSGGVEGTYEQYF. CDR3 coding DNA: TGTGCCAGCAGCTCGGGAGGGGTCGAGGGTACCTACGAGCAGTACTTC.

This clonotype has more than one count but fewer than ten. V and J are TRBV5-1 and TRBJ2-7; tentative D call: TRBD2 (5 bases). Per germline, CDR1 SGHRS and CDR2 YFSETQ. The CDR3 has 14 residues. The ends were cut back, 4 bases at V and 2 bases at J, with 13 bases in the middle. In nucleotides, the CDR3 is TGCGCCAGCAGCCACCTACTAGAACCCTACGAGCAGTACTTC. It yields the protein CASSHLLEPYEQYF.

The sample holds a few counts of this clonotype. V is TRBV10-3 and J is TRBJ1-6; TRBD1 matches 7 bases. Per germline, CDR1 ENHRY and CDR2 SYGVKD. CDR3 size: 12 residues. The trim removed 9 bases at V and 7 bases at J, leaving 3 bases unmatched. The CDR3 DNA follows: TGTGCCATTGGGACAGCAAATTCACCCCTCCACTTT. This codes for CAIGTANSPLHF.

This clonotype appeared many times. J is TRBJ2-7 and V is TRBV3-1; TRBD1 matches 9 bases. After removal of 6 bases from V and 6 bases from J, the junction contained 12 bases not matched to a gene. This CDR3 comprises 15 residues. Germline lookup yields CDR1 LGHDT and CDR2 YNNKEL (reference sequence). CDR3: CASSYRTGVGSEQYF. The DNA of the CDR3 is TGTGCCAGCAGTTACCGGACAGGGGTGGGTTCCGAGCAGTACTTC.

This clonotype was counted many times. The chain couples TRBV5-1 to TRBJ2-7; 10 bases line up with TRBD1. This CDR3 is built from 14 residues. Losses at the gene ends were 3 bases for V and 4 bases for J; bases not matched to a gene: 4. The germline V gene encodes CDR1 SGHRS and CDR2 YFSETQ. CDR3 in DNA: TGCGCCAGCAGCTCCGGGACAGGGGTATACGAGCAGTACTTC. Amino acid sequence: CASSSGTGVYEQYF.

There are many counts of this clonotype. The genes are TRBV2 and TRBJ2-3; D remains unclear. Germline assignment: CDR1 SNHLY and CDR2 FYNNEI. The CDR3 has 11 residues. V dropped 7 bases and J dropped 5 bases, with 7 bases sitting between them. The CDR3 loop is CASTIGDTQYF. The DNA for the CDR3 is TGTGCCAGCACAATAGGAGATACGCAGTATTTT. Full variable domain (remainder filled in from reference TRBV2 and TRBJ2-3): EPEVTQTPSHQVTQMGQEVILRCVPISNHLYFYWYRQILGQKVEFLVSFYNNEISEKSEIFDDQFSVERPDGSNFTLKIRSTKLEDSAMYFCASTIGDTQYFGPGTRLTVL.

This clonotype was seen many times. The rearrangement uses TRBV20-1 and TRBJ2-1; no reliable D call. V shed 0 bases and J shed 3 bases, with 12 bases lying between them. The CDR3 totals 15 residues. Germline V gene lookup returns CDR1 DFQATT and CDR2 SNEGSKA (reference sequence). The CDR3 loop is CSARDPVSIYNEQFF. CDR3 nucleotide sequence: TGCAGTGCTAGAGATCCAGTCAGCATCTACAATGAGCAGTTCTTC.